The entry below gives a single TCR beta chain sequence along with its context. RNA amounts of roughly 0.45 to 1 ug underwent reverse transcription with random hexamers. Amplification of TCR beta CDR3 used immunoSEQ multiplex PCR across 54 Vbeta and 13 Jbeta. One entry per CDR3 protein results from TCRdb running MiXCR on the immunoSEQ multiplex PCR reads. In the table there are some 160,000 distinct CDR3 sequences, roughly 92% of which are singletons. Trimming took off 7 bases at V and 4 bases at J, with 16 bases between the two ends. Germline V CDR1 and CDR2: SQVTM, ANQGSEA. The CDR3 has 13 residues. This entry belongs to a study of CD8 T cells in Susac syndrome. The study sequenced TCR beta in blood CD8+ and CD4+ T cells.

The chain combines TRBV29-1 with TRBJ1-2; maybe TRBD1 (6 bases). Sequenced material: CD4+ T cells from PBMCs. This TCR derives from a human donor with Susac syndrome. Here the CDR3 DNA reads TGCAGCGCCGGTAGGGGGGTCGCCTATGGCTACACCTTC. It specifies CSAGRGVAYGYTF.